A single sample gave rise to the 32 T cell receptor beta chains below, sequenced in a study of blood T cell repertoires in COVID-19. Measured with immunoSEQ multiplex PCR; TCRdb has only the in-frame clones, and not every one. This table holds just over 250,000 clones, about 89% found once. Sequencing was done on a sample of peripheral blood. The receptor set was obtained from a man in his forties who had recovered from COVID-19.

The CDR3 loop reads CASKRSGEKETQYF. CDR3 coding DNA: TGCGCCAGCAAGAGAAGCGGTGAGAAAGAGACCCAGTACTTC. The chain carries TRBV5-1 and TRBJ2-5; D might be TRBD2 (5 bases). The germline V and J ends were trimmed by 6 bases and 3 bases, with 15 bases remaining between them. Germline CDR1 and CDR2: SGHRS and YFSETQ. This CDR3 comprises 14 residues. Using reference TRBV5-1 and TRBJ2-5 for the parts outside the CDR3, the full variable domain is KAGVTQTPRYLIKTRGQQVTLSCSPISGHRSVSWYQQTPGQGLQFLFEYFSETQRNKGNFPGRFSGRQFSNSRSEMNVSTLELGDSALYLCASKRSGEKETQYFGPGTRLLVL.

V gene TRBV9 combines with J gene TRBJ2-7; 9 bases fit TRBD2. J gave up 4 bases and V 0 bases, and 5 bases lay outside the gene matches. The germline V gene encodes CDR1 SGDLS and CDR2 YYNGEE. The CDR3 has 15 amino acids. The CDR3 DNA is TGTGCCAGCAGCGTAGGGGTTAGCGGGAGTTACGAGCAGTACTTC. Protein: CASSVGVSGSYEQYF.

This rearrangement joins TRBV29-1 to TRBJ2-6, with TRBD1 as a possible D gene (6 bases). V was shortened by 6 bases and J by 4 bases, with 16 bases between the two germline ends. Germline CDR1 reads SQVTM; CDR2 reads ANQGSEA. The CDR3 runs 15 residues. The CDR3 nucleotides are TGCAGCGTCATGTCAACAGGGCGAGGGGCCAACGTCCTGACTTTC. It encodes CSVMSTGRGANVLTF.

The chain couples TRBV6-2 or TRBV6-3 to TRBJ2-7; 7 bases agree with TRBD2. The germline V gene encodes CDR1 MNHEY and CDR2 SVGEGT. The CDR3 length is 14 residues. V gave up 5 bases and J gave up 2 bases; unmatched junction bases: 6. The CDR3 DNA is TGTGCCAGCAGTCCGAGCGGGAAGACCTACGAGCAGTACTTC. Protein sequence: CASSPSGKTYEQYF.

As regards this clone: One end of the junction varies from germline; a read error may be responsible. The sample contains more than one DNA sequence encoding this CDR3. V and J are TRBV19 and TRBJ1-2, with TRBD1 matching 7 bases. Germline V gives CDR1 LNHDA, CDR2 SQIVND (reference sequence). This CDR3 has 14 residues. The CDR3 coding sequence is TGCGCCAGTAGTCCGGGACAGCAGGTCTATGGCTACACCTTC. Residues: CASSPGQQVYGYTF. Combining the CDR3 with reference TRBV19 and TRBJ1-2 gives the whole variable domain DGGITQSPKYLFRKEGQNVTLSCEQNLNHDAMYWYRQDPGQGLRLIYYSQIVNDFQKGDIAEGYSVSREKKESFPLTVTSAQKNPTAFYLCASSPGQQVYGYTFGSGTRLTVV.

This clone was observed a few times. The rearrangement joins TRBV2 to TRBJ2-7; 7 bases map to TRBD2. The CDR3 sequence is 14 residues long. Trimming cost V 4 bases and J 4 bases; bases outside gene matches: 7. CDR1 SNHLY and CDR2 FYNNEI come from the germline V gene. CDR3 loop: CASSAGGRIYEQYF. Written as DNA, the CDR3 is TGTGCCAGCAGTGCGGGGGGACGGATATACGAGCAGTACTTC. The full variable domain, rest sourced from reference TRBV2 and TRBJ2-7, is EPEVTQTPSHQVTQMGQEVILRCVPISNHLYFYWYRQILGQKVEFLVSFYNNEISEKSEIFDDQFSVERPDGSNFTLKIRSTKLEDSAMYFCASSAGGRIYEQYFGPGTRLTVT.

The V gene is TRBV15, the J gene TRBJ2-3; D possibly corresponds to TRBD2 (5 bases). Germline V lookup: CDR1 LNHNV, CDR2 YYDKDF (reference sequence). V lost 0 bases and J lost 3, with 10 bases in between. The CDR3 loop spans 15 amino acids. CDR3: CATSRDDPGTDTQYF. The CDR3 DNA reads TGTGCCACCAGCAGAGATGACCCGGGGACAGATACGCAGTATTTT.

The V gene is TRBV9, the J gene TRBJ1-6; no clear D gene. CDR3 length: 14 residues. Germline V CDR1 and CDR2: SGDLS, YYNGEE. The V end was cut by 2 bases, the J end by 10 bases, with 13 bases between. CDR3 sequence (DNA): TGTGCCAGCAGCGTCGGAGGGTCAGGATCACCCCTCCACTTT. Translating gives CASSVGGSGSPLHF.

V and J are TRBV4-1 and TRBJ1-2, with D perhaps matching TRBD1 (5 bases). CDR1 is MGHRA, CDR2 YSYEKL, per germline. V shed 4 bases and J shed 4 bases, with 19 bases lying between them. The CDR3 consists of 16 residues. The CDR3 region is CASSPTGQNKIYGYTF. The CDR3, as DNA: TGCGCCAGCAGCCCCACCGGACAAAATAAAATCTATGGCTACACCTTC.

The rearrangement uses TRBV5-4 and TRBJ2-5; TRBD2 aligns across 12 bases. Per the germline V gene, CDR1 is SGHNT and CDR2 is YYREEE (reference sequence). This CDR3 comprises 15 residues. The V gene end was trimmed by 3 bases and the J gene end by 6 bases; junction bases not matched to a gene: 6. This CDR3 reads CASSSRLAGEQTQYF. The CDR3 DNA sequence: TGTGCCAGCAGCTCCCGACTAGCGGGGGAACAGACCCAGTACTTC.

The rearrangement joins TRBV6-5 to TRBJ1-2; D is unresolved. The CDR3 length is 15 residues. Trimming removed 1 base at V and 8 bases at J, with 17 bases between. In germline, CDR1 is MNHEY, CDR2 SVGAGI. CDR3 bases: TGTGCCAGCAGTTACTGGGGAGGGAAGCTACGGGGCTACACCTTC. It specifies CASSYWGGKLRGYTF.

The chain uses TRBV10-3 and TRBJ1-1, with a possible D match to TRBD1 (6 bases). V was pared by 2 bases and J by 0 bases, with 10 bases between. The CDR3 consists of 15 residues. Per the germline V gene, CDR1 is ENHRY and CDR2 is SYGVKD. The chain's CDR3 is CAISETGPMNTEAFF. Here the CDR3 DNA reads TGTGCCATCAGTGAGACAGGGCCCATGAACACTGAAGCTTTCTTT.

The genes are TRBV7-2 and TRBJ2-7, with D perhaps matching TRBD1 (6 bases). The V gene lost 2 bases and the J gene lost 4 bases, with 12 bases spanning the gap. CDR1 is SGHTA, CDR2 FQGNSA, per germline. CDR3 size: 14 residues. This CDR3 reads CASSLTGKGYEQYF. DNA of the CDR3: TGTGCCAGCAGCTTAACAGGGAAGGGGTACGAGCAGTACTTC.

The chain has TRBV5-1 and TRBJ2-3; 10 nucleotides agree with TRBD2. V shed 2 bases, J shed 2 bases, and the junction held 8 bases outside the gene matches. Germline CDR1 SGHRS, CDR2 YFSETQ. The CDR3 runs 17 residues. The CDR3 nucleotides are TGCGCCAGCAGCTTTGATCTAGCGGGGGTCCCCACAGATACGCAGTATTTT. It specifies CASSFDLAGVPTDTQYF.

The CDR3 spells CASSLMGLGEKLFF. The CDR3 DNA reads as TGTGCCAGCAGCCTGATGGGGCTAGGTGAAAAACTGTTTTTT. The V call is TRBV7-9, the J call TRBJ1-4; possible D gene TRBD1, 5 bases. The CDR3 consists of 14 residues. Trimming removed 5 bases from V and 7 bases from J, with 14 bases in between. Looked up from germline, CDR1 is SEHNR and CDR2 is FQNEAQ (reference sequence).

The V gene is TRBV6-2 or TRBV6-3, the J gene TRBJ2-7; 11 bases fit TRBD1. Germline lookup yields CDR1 MNHEY and CDR2 SVGEGT. This CDR3 has 17 amino acids. Losses at the gene ends were 0 bases for V and 5 bases for J; bases not matched to a gene: 9. CDR3 in DNA: TGTGCCAGCAGTTACTCCCTCCAGGACAGGGGGCGGGACGAGCAGTACTTC. This gives the protein CASSYSLQDRGRDEQYF.

J is TRBJ2-3 and V is TRBV5-1; the match to TRBD2 covers 8 bases. CDR1 and CDR2 from the germline V gene are SGHRS and YFSETQ. J gave up 4 bases and V 2 bases, and 6 bases lay outside the gene matches. This CDR3 has 15 amino acids. Written as DNA, the CDR3 is TGCGCCAGCAGCTTCCTAGCGGGTTTGGCAGATACGCAGTATTTT. Translation gives CASSFLAGLADTQYF.

CDR3 loop: CASCLLRGTTGELFF. DNA of the CDR3: TGTGCCAGCTGCCTTTTGCGAGGAACAACCGGGGAGCTGTTTTTT. The V call is TRBV6-2 or TRBV6-3, the J call TRBJ2-2, with D hard to call. Germline V gene sequence: CDR1 MNHEY, CDR2 SVGEGT. Trimming pared 8 bases from V and 5 bases from J, leaving 18 bases between. This CDR3 is built from 15 residues.

The chain is built from TRBV3-1 (or the pseudogene TRBV3-2) and TRBJ2-7; a possible D gene is TRBD2 (6 bases). V dropped 4 bases and J dropped 6 bases, with 16 bases sitting between them. Germline assignment: CDR1 LGHDT and CDR2 YNNKEL (reference sequence). The CDR3 loop spans 14 amino acids. The CDR3: CASSPSGGPREQYF. In DNA form, the CDR3 reads TGTGCCAGCAGCCCTTCCGGGGGACCGCGCGAGCAGTACTTC.

The chain joins TRBV6-5 to TRBJ2-7; TRBD2 is a possible D gene (5 bases). Between the trimmed V and J ends, which lost 8 bases and 1 base, there was a span of 15 bases. The CDR3 has 14 residues. Per the germline V gene, CDR1 is MNHEY and CDR2 is SVGAGI. The CDR3 coding sequence is TGTGCCAGCGGGTCGGGGATAAATTCCTACGAGCAGTACTTC. Translated: CASGSGINSYEQYF.

Concerning this clone itself: A junction end diverges from the germline sequence, so it may reflect a read error. The chain combines TRBV9 with TRBJ2-5, with D tentatively TRBD2 (6 bases). CDR3 length: 12 residues. Germline values: CDR1 SGDLS, CDR2 YYNGEE. The CDR3 loop reads CASSVAGETRYF. DNA for the CDR3: TGTGCCAGCAGCGTAGCGGGAGAGACCCGGTACTTC.

The J gene is TRBJ2-3, the V gene TRBV7-8; 9 bases are shared with TRBD2. The CDR3 runs 16 residues. The ends lost 2 bases at V and 4 bases at J; junction bases unmatched: 7. Germline CDR1 and CDR2: SGHVS and FQNEAQ. The DNA of the CDR3 is TGTGCCAGCAGCTTAAATGCGGGGGGGCGCTCAGATACGCAGTATTTT. It yields the protein CASSLNAGGRSDTQYF.

This rearrangement joins TRBV4-3 to TRBJ2-5, with D possibly matching TRBD1 (6 bases). Per germline, CDR1 LGHNA and CDR2 YSLEER. CDR3 length: 16 amino acids. V dropped 0 bases and J dropped 5 bases, with 16 bases sitting between them. CDR3 bases: TGCGCCAGCAGCCAAGAGAAGGGCAGGGGTGGTGAGACCCAGTACTTC. It translates to CASSQEKGRGGETQYF.

This chain joins TRBV7-9 and TRBJ2-6; TRBD1 matches 8 bases. V dropped 5 bases and J dropped 7; count of bases not matched to a gene: 13. This CDR3 has 17 amino acids. In germline, CDR1 is SEHNR, CDR2 FQNEAQ (reference sequence). DNA for the CDR3: TGTGCCAGCAGCCCACCAAACCGAGACAGGGGAGCCAACGTCCTGACTTTC. As protein: CASSPPNRDRGANVLTF. Complete variable domain (other parts from reference TRBV7-9 and TRBJ2-6): DTGVSQNPRHKITKRGQNVTFRCDPISEHNRLYWYRQTLGQGPEFLTYFQNEAQLEKSRLLSDRFSAERPKGSFSTLEIQRTEQGDSAMYLCASSPPNRDRGANVLTFGAGSRLTVL.

The CDR3 DNA reads as TGTGCCAGCAGCGCCCAGGGGGCGGGTGGAAACACCATATATTTT. This codes for CASSAQGAGGNTIYF. The chain couples TRBV9 to TRBJ1-3; 8 bases agree with TRBD1. V trimming: 3 bases; J trimming: 3 bases; junction bases outside the gene matches: 5. CDR3 length: 15 amino acids. Germline V gene sequence: CDR1 SGDLS, CDR2 YYNGEE.

The V call is TRBV7-9, the J call TRBJ2-7, with D possibly matching TRBD1 (7 bases). The CDR3 is 15 amino acids. CDR1 SEHNR and CDR2 FQNEAQ come from the germline V gene (reference sequence). V was clipped by 3 bases and J by 3 bases, with 15 bases between them. This CDR3 reads CASSFVQGGSYEQYF. The CDR3 DNA reads as TGTGCCAGCAGCTTTGTTCAGGGGGGCAGCTACGAGCAGTACTTC.

The genes are TRBV7-8 and TRBJ1-1, with 8 bases lining up with TRBD1. The V gene end was trimmed by 5 bases and the J gene end by 11 bases; junction bases not matched to a gene: 7. CDR3 size: 12 residues. Germline-derived CDR1 and CDR2 are SGHVS and FQNEAQ. CDR3 protein: CASSPLRTGAFF. The CDR3 bases are TGTGCCAGCAGCCCCTTGAGGACAGGGGCTTTCTTT.

The chain recombines TRBV5-8 with TRBJ1-4; D might be TRBD1 (6 bases). This CDR3 has 15 residues. V lost 2 bases, J lost 10 bases, and 18 bases lay in between. Looked up from germline, CDR1 is SGHTS and CDR2 is YDEGEE. The chain's CDR3 is CASSFYRDQMRKLFF. In DNA, the CDR3 is TGTGCCAGCAGCTTTTACAGGGACCAAATGAGAAAACTGTTTTTT.

This clone occurred a few times. The chain combines TRBV5-4 with TRBJ1-2; D unresolved. Trimming removed 10 bases from V and 0 bases from J, with 16 bases in between. Germline CDR1 SGHNT, CDR2 YYREEE (reference sequence). This CDR3 is built from 14 residues. CDR3 in DNA: TGTGCCGCCCCCCTAGGTCCGACTAACTATGGCTACACCTTC. This sequence encodes CAAPLGPTNYGYTF. Filled out from reference TRBV5-4 and TRBJ1-2, the complete variable domain reads ETGVTQSPTHLIKTRGQQVTLRCSSQSGHNTVSWYQQALGQGPQFIFQYYREEENGRGNFPPRFSGLQFPNYSSELNVNALELDDSALYLCAAPLGPTNYGYTFGSGTRLTVV.

This clone turned up a few times. The chain uses TRBV3-1 (or the pseudogene TRBV3-2) and TRBJ1-4; D is perhaps TRBD1 (6 bases). Germline V CDR1 and CDR2: LGHDT, YNNKEL (reference sequence). Trimming shortened V by 4 bases and J by 8 bases, and 20 bases separated the two germline ends. The CDR3 is 16 amino acids. The CDR3: CASSRNPTGPTEKLFF. CDR3 bases: TGTGCCAGCAGCCGGAACCCGACAGGCCCAACGGAAAAACTGTTTTTT.

The rearrangement links TRBV18 to TRBJ1-5; TRBD1 matches 8 bases. The CDR3 is 15 residues long. From germline, CDR1 is KGHSH and CDR2 LQKENI. With V trimmed by 5 bases and J by 1 base, 4 bases remained unmatched. The CDR3 bases are TGTGCCAGCTCAGGACAGGGCGTGAGCAATCAGCCCCAGCATTTT. Its protein product is CASSGQGVSNQPQHF.

The chain combines TRBV19 with TRBJ2-3; TRBD2 agrees at 12 bases. Germline V lookup: CDR1 LNHDA, CDR2 SQIVND (reference sequence). The CDR3 is made up of 15 amino acids. With 10 bases clipped from V and 4 bases from J, the junction kept 9 bases outside the gene matches. CDR3 sequence reads: CATRSSGRAPDTQYF. The CDR3, as DNA: TGTGCCACCCGTTCTAGCGGGAGGGCCCCAGATACGCAGTATTTT.